A single sample is the source of the 13 T cell receptor beta chains below, sequenced in a study of T cells in Graves' hyperthyroidism and ophthalmopathy. RNA transcripts provided the source from which TCR beta CDR3 regions were amplified. The HTBI primer set served for first-round RT-PCR of the TCR CDR3. TCRdb re-analysed the multiplex PCR reads in MiXCR, keeping a single row per CDR3 protein. Of 540,000 or so distinct CDR3 sequences in the sample, 40% to 55% are singletons; the top ten hold around 20%. Material for sequencing was peripheral blood or thyroid tissue (not recorded which). Receptor source: an adult woman with Graves' disease, either hyperthyroidism or ophthalmopathy (not recorded which).

The rearrangement links TRBV11-2 to TRBJ2-3; unclear D gene. Germline-derived CDR1 and CDR2 are SGHAT and FQNNGV. Trimming shortened V by 6 bases and J by 3 bases, and 7 bases separated the two germline ends. CDR3 length: 12 residues. DNA of the CDR3: TGTGCCAGCAGTAGTACTACAGATACGCAGTATTTT. Protein sequence: CASSSTTDTQYF. Drawing the rest from reference TRBV11-2 and TRBJ2-3, the complete variable domain is EAGVAQSPRYKIIEKRQSVAFWCNPISGHATLYWYQQILGQGPKLLIQFQNNGVVDDSQLPKDRFSAERLKGVDSTLKIQPAKLEDSAVYLCASSSTTDTQYFGPGTRLTVL.

The rearrangement uses TRBV20-1 and TRBJ2-7; 9 positions agree with TRBD2. The CDR3 length is 13 residues. The ends lost 3 bases at V and 3 bases at J; junction bases unmatched: 3. Germline V CDR1 and CDR2: DFQATT, SNEGSKA (reference sequence). CDR3 sequence: CSASQAGGYEQYF. The CDR3 DNA is TGCAGTGCTAGCCAAGCGGGAGGCTACGAGCAGTACTTC.

This clonotype occurred a few times. The chain uses TRBV2 and TRBJ2-1, with TRBD2 matching 8 bases. Germline CDR1 reads SNHLY; CDR2 reads FYNNEI. V lost 6 bases to trimming and J lost 1 base; unmatched junction nucleotides: 2. CDR3 length: 14 amino acids. CDR3 loop: CASRPSGSYNEQFF. CDR3 sequence (DNA): TGTGCCAGCAGACCTAGCGGGTCCTACAATGAGCAGTTCTTC.

This clonotype was seen ten or more times. The chain has TRBV6-1 and TRBJ1-6; D call uncertain. In germline, CDR1 is MNHNS, CDR2 SASEGT. The CDR3 totals 11 residues. Trimming shortened V by 6 bases and J by 14 bases, and 11 bases separated the two germline ends. The CDR3 DNA follows: TGTGCCAGCAGGGCCAGTACCACCCTCCACTTT. Translation: CASRASTTLHF.

This clonotype was counted ten times or more. The chain uses TRBV2 and TRBJ2-7, with D tentatively TRBD2 (5 bases). V was pared by 10 bases and J by 2 bases, with 15 bases between. Looked up from germline, CDR1 is SNHLY and CDR2 is FYNNEI. The length of the CDR3 is 13 residues. CDR3 amino acids: CANVRDLTYEQYF. The CDR3 DNA is TGTGCCAACGTCCGGGATCTAACCTACGAGCAGTACTTC. Full variable domain (rest looked up from reference TRBV2 and TRBJ2-7): EPEVTQTPSHQVTQMGQEVILRCVPISNHLYFYWYRQILGQKVEFLVSFYNNEISEKSEIFDDQFSVERPDGSNFTLKIRSTKLEDSAMYFCANVRDLTYEQYFGPGTRLTVT.

This clonotype was detected ten times or more. This chain uses TRBV7-9 with TRBJ1-4; no definite D call. The CDR3 extends over 16 amino acids. V lost 6 bases and J lost 5, with 19 bases in between. CDR1 and CDR2 (germline): SEHNR, FQNEAQ (reference sequence). DNA of the CDR3: TGTGCCAGCAGGGGAGGATATCGACGGCCGAATGAAAAACTGTTTTTT. Translating gives CASRGGYRRPNEKLFF.

V and J are TRBV6-5 and TRBJ1-2; D remains unclear. Germline V gene sequence: CDR1 MNHEY, CDR2 SVGAGI. CDR3 length equals 15 residues. Trimming stripped 0 bases from V and 2 bases from J, with 10 bases between. The CDR3 DNA is TGTGCCAGCAGTTACTCGACGGTCTCCAACTATGGCTACACCTTC. Its protein product is CASSYSTVSNYGYTF.

The chain recombines TRBV25-1 with TRBJ2-5; D is undetermined. This CDR3 comprises 12 residues. The V gene lost 8 bases and the J gene lost 2 bases, with 9 bases spanning the gap. Germline V CDR1 and CDR2: MGHDK, SYGVNS. The CDR3 region is CASRSRQETQYF. CDR3 nucleotides: TGTGCCAGCCGTTCACGGCAAGAGACCCAGTACTTC.

This clonotype has only a few counts. The germline gene is not matched at one end of the junction; a read error may be the cause. V usage is TRBV25-1 and J usage is TRBJ2-5; weak D call: TRBD1 (6 bases). Looked up from germline, CDR1 is MGHDK and CDR2 is SYGVNS. This CDR3 comprises 14 residues. The CDR3 DNA follows: TGTGCCAGCACCCCGTGGCAGGGACAAGAGGCCCAGTACTTC. It is translated as CASTPWQGQEAQYF.

The genes are TRBV7-2 and TRBJ2-6; 9 bases are shared with TRBD1. J lost 2 bases, V lost 4 bases, and 9 bases had no gene match. The CDR3 totals 18 residues. Germline CDR1 and CDR2: SGHTA and FQGNSA. Here the CDR3 DNA reads TGTGCCAGCAGCTCGGGACGGGACAGGGTAGCTGGGGCCAACGTCCTGACTTTC. Amino acid sequence: CASSSGRDRVAGANVLTF.

In its sample, this clonotype was seen a few times. The rearrangement joins TRBV7-2 to TRBJ1-2, with D possibly matching TRBD1 (5 bases). Between the trimmed V and J ends, which lost 4 bases and 3 bases, there was a span of 12 bases. Per germline, CDR1 SGHTA and CDR2 FQGNSA. CDR3 length: 14 residues. The CDR3 DNA sequence: TGTGCCAGCAGCTCACAGGCGATCGACTATGGCTACACCTTC. Its translation: CASSSQAIDYGYTF.

At least ten counts were recorded for this clonotype. Here the CDR3 DNA reads TGTGCCAGCAGCTTTTTATCCTCTGGGGCCAACGTCCTGACTTTC. Encoded protein: CASSFLSSGANVLTF. The V call is TRBV5-8, the J call TRBJ2-6; D is ambiguous. Per the germline V gene, CDR1 is SGHTS and CDR2 is YDEGEE. V was clipped by 2 bases and J by 0 bases, with 6 bases between them. CDR3 length equals 15 residues.

This clonotype came up many times. V usage is TRBV2 and J usage is TRBJ1-6; unclear D gene. V gave up 7 bases and J gave up 7 bases, with 17 bases separating them. CDR3 length: 15 residues. CDR1 and CDR2 from the germline V gene are SNHLY and FYNNEI. The CDR3 DNA is TGTGCCAGCACCCTCCCCGGAGGGTACAATTCACCCCTCCACTTT. Its translation: CASTLPGGYNSPLHF.